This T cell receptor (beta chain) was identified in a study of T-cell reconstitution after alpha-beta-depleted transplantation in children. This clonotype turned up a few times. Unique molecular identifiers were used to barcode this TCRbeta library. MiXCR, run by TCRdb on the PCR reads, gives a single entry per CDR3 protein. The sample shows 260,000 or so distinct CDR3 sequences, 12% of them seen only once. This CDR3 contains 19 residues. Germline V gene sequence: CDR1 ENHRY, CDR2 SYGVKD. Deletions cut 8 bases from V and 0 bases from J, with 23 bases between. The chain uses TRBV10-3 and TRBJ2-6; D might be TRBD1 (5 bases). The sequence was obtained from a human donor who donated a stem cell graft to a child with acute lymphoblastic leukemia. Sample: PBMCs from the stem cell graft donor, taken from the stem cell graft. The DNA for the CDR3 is TGTGCCATCTCGGCCGAGACACACAGGTTTAGCTCTGGGGCCAACGTCCTGACTTTC. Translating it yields CAISAETHRFSSGANVLTF.